Included here is one T cell receptor (beta chain) sequence, with context. Its specificity is not known. This CDR3 is built from 16 residues. The V end was cut by 2 bases, the J end by 3 bases, with 17 bases between. Germline CDR1 LGHNA, CDR2 YSLEER. The data were taken from a study of cytomegalovirus exposure and HLA in healthy donors. Study summary: Genotyping of more than 300 donors showed that around 81% belonged to the Caucasian-associated ancestry cluster. Study-wide findings and caveats: In a later analysis, a genetic analysis reported fewer productive-TCR N-insertions in an Asian-associated ancestry cluster than the cohort average. In a later analysis, V- and J-gene trimming of beta chains associated with a DCLRE1C missense variant, replicated independently.

PCR used 60 Vbeta primers and 13 Jbeta primers. In the authors' workflow: Tens of millions of unique TCR beta chains, roughly 11 million shared, were counted in a later analysis. Measured with immunoSEQ multiplex PCR; TCRdb has only the in-frame clones, and not every one. That table supplies the V and J calls and clone size; D and trimming were determined from the DNA. The repertoire has roughly 150,000 clones, under 90% of them found once; the top ten carry 2% to 3%. The sequenced sample was PBMCs. The chain carries TRBV4-3 and TRBJ2-7; D remains unclear. The TCR was taken from a boy between 2 and 10 years old in good health and CMV-seronegative. Written as DNA, the CDR3 is TGCGCCAGCAGCCAAATCTTGTCTCTAGTTGTCTACGAGCAGTACTTC. Its protein product is CASSQILSLVVYEQYF.